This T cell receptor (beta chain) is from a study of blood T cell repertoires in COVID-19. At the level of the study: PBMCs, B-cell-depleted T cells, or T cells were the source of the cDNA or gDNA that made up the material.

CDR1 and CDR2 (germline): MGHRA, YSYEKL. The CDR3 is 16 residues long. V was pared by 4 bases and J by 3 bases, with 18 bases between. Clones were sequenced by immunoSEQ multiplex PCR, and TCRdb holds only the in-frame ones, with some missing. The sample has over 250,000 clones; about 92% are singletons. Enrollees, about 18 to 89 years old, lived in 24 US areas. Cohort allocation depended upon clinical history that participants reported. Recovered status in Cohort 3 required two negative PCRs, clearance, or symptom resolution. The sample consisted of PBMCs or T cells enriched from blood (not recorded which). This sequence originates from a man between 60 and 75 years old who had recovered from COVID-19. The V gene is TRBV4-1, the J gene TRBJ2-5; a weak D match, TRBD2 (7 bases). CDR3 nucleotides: TGCGCCAGCAGCCCCGGGGGGCAGGGCGGTAAAGAGACCCAGTACTTC. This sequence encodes CASSPGGQGGKETQYF.